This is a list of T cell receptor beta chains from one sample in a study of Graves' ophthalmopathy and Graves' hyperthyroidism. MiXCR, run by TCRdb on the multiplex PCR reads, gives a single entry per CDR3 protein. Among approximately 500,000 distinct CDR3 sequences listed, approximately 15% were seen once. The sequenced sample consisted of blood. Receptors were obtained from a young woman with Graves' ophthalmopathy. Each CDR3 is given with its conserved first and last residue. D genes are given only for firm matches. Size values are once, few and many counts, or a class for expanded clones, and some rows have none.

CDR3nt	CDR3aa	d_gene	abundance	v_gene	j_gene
TGTGCCAGCTACCGGCAGTACCAAGAGACCCAGTACTTC	CASYRQYQETQYF	.	many	TRBV7-9	TRBJ2-5
TGTGCCAGCGGGCGGGTAGGGACCTCTGAAGCTTTCTTT	CASGRVGTSEAFF	.	.	TRBV6-2/TRBV6-3	TRBJ1-1
TGTGCCAGCTCACCGTCAGGGAGGACGAACACTGAAGCTTTCTTT	CASSPSGRTNTEAFF	.	many	TRBV18	TRBJ1-1
TGTGCCAGCAGTTATTTTCCGTCCGGGGCCTCGTCCGAGCAGTACTTC	CASSYFPSGASSEQYF	.	.	TRBV28	TRBJ2-7
TGTGCCAGCAGTCCTAGCAGGCGAGAGACCCAGTACTTC	CASSPSRRETQYF	.	many	TRBV12-3/TRBV12-4	TRBJ2-5
TGTGCCAGCAGTCCTAGGGCTAGCGGTCAAGCCAAAAACATTAAGTACTTC	CASSPRASGQAKNIKYF	TRBD2	many	TRBV12-3/TRBV12-4	TRBJ2-4
TGTGCCAGCAGCCAGAAGACGGGTTTAAATCAGCCCCAGCATTTT	CASSQKTGLNQPQHF	.	many	TRBV14	TRBJ1-5
TGTGCCAGCAGTTACTATGGAGCCGGGGAGCTGTTTTTT	CASSYYGAGELFF	.	.	TRBV6-5	TRBJ2-2
TGTGCCAGCAGCTCGGGGACAGTTAGCGAGCAGTACTTC	CASSSGTVSEQYF	TRBD1	many	TRBV12-3/TRBV12-4	TRBJ2-7
TGTGCCAGCAGCGAGACAGGGGTTGGGGCCAACGTCCTGACTTTC	CASSETGVGANVLTF	TRBD1	many	TRBV7-9	TRBJ2-6
TGCGCCAGCGGACCGACAGGGGGTAGCAATCAGCCCCAGCATTTT	CASGPTGGSNQPQHF	TRBD1	many	TRBV10-2	TRBJ1-5
TGTGCCACCAGCAGAGAAATGCGGGACGGGGCCAACGTCCTGACTTTC	CATSREMRDGANVLTF	.	few	TRBV15	TRBJ2-6
TGTGCCACCAGTGACACCGGACCTCTCCCCCAGCATTTT	CATSDTGPLPQHF	.	many	TRBV24-1	TRBJ1-5
TGTGCCAGCAGTTTGGTGGGGGGGGGTATTGGCGAGCAGTACTTC	CASSLVGGGIGEQYF	TRBD2	few	TRBV27	TRBJ2-7